This TCR beta chain was sequenced in a study of metastatic and nonmetastatic thyroid tumors. Study overall: Across blood and tumor or nodule tissue, repertoires from malignant and benign thyroid patients were compared with one another.

TCRdb re-called the PCR reads through MiXCR. The data hold approximately 13,000 clones, with more than 20% observed a single time. Study-wide findings and caveats: It was reported that TCR beta diversity was significantly higher in malignant thyroid tumors than benign nodules, in blood and tumor.

There are a few counts of this clone. Its antigen is not identified. All patients were treatment-naive before thyroid surgery. Germline V CDR1 and CDR2: SNHLY, FYNNEI. The CDR3 is 12 amino acids. Trimming left V 4 bases short and J 7 bases short, with 7 bases between. Input material: blood. The source of this sequence is a male donor with papillary thyroid cancer or a benign thyroid nodule (not recorded which). Some clones in this sample may be carry-over from other donors' samples. V and J are TRBV2 and TRBJ2-2; D uncertain. CDR3 nucleotide sequence: TGTGCCAGCAGTGTGGGAATCGGGGAGCTGTTTTTT. It encodes CASSVGIGELFF.